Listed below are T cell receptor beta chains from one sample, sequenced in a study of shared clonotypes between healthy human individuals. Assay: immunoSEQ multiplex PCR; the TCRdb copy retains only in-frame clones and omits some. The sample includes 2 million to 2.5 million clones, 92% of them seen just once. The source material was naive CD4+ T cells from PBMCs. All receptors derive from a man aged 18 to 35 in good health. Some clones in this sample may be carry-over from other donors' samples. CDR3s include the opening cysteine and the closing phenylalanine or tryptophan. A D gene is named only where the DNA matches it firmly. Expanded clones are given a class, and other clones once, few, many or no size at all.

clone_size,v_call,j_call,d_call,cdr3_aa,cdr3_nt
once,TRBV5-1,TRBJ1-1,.,CASSPQPGSGDTEAFF,TGCGCCAGCAGCCCACAACCCGGCAGCGGGGACACTGAAGCTTTCTTT
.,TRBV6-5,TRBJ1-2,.,CASSPREEYGYTF,TGTGCCAGCAGCCCCAGGGAAGAGTATGGCTACACCTTC
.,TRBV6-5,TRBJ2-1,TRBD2,CASSYSGRGNPNEQFF,TGTGCCAGCAGTTACTCGGGGCGGGGGAACCCTAATGAGCAGTTCTTC
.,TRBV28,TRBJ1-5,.,CASSLVRDKLIFGNQPQHF,TGTGCCAGCAGTTTAGTCCGGGACAAACTAATATTCGGCAATCAGCCCCAGCATTTT
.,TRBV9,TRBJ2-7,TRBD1,CASSGSETGIDKQYF,TGTGCCAGCAGCGGTTCTGAGACAGGGATTGACAAGCAGTACTTC
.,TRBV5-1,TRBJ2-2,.,CASRAGRTGELFF,TGCGCCAGCAGAGCGGGTCGCACCGGGGAGCTGTTTTTT
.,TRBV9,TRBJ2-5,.,CASSVDPRQETQYF,TGTGCCAGCAGCGTAGATCCGCGGCAAGAGACCCAGTACTTC
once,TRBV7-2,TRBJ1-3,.,CASSTIAAGNTIYF,TGTGCCAGCAGCACCATTGCGGCTGGAAACACCATATATTTT
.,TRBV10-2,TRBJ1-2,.,CATIPGRSNYGYTF,TGCGCCACTATACCGGGAAGATCTAACTATGGCTACACCTTC
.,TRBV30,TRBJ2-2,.,CAWNNPGELFF,TGTGCCTGGAACAACCCCGGGGAGCTGTTTTTT
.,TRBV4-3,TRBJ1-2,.,CASSQRPRGLIDGYTF,TGCGCCAGCAGCCAAAGACCCCGGGGGCTAATAGATGGCTACACCTTC
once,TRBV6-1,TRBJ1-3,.,CASTPPGGNTIYF,TGTGCCAGCACTCCCCCGGGAGGAAACACCATATATTTT
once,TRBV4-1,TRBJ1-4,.,CASSPSYRSGLYLTNEKLFF,TGCGCCAGCAGCCCTTCCTACAGGTCGGGTCTATATCTAACTAATGAAAAACTGTTTTTT
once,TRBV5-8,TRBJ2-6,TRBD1,CASSWTGGGLNVLTF,TGTGCCAGCAGCTGGACAGGGGGTGGCTTGAACGTCCTGACTTTC
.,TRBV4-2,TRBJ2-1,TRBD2,CASSPLQAGTRSFF,TGTGCCAGCAGTCCACTACAGGCCGGGACTAGGAGTTTCTTC
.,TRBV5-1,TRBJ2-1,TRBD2,CASNKAGAYNEQFF,TGCGCCAGCAATAAGGCGGGAGCTTACAATGAGCAGTTCTTC
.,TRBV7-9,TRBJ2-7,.,CASSLGDSKTYEQYF,TGTGCCAGCAGCTTAGGAGACAGCAAGACCTACGAGCAGTACTTC
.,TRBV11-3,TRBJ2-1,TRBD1,CASSQAGTGLYNEQFF,TGTGCCAGCAGCCAGGCCGGGACAGGACTTTACAATGAGCAGTTCTTC
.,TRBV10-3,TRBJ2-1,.,CAIREAGQPLEQFF,TGTGCCATCAGGGAGGCGGGACAGCCCTTGGAGCAGTTCTTC
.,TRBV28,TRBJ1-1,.,CASRGEVGTEAFF,TGTGCCAGCAGAGGTGAGGTTGGCACTGAAGCTTTCTTT
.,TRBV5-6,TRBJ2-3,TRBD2,CASSPGLAGTDTQYF,TGTGCCAGCAGCCCCGGACTAGCGGGCACAGATACGCAGTATTTT
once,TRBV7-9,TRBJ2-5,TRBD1,CASSFPWAGGWETQYF,TGTGCCAGCAGCTTCCCGTGGGCAGGGGGCTGGGAGACCCAGTACTTC
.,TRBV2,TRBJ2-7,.,CASSEERSYEQYF,TGTGCCAGCAGTGAAGAGAGGTCCTACGAGCAGTACTTC
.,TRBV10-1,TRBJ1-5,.,CASPDQPQHF,TGCGCCAGCCCTGACCAGCCCCAGCATTTT
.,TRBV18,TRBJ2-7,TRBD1,CASSPTSGGYEQYF,TGTGCCAGCTCCCCGACCTCAGGGGGCTACGAGCAGTACTTC
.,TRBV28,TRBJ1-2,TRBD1,CASSSSPGQGNGYTF,TGTGCCAGCAGTTCATCACCGGGACAGGGGAATGGCTACACCTTC
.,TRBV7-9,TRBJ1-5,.,CASSLAAQPQHF,TGTGCCAGCAGCTTAGCTGCTCAGCCCCAGCATTTT
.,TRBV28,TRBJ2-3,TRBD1,CASSFFGTGDVTDTQYF,TGTGCCAGCAGTTTCTTTGGGACAGGGGACGTCACAGATACGCAGTATTTT
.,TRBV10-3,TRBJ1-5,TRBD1,CAISEGQGRGQPQHF,TGTGCCATCAGTGAGGGACAGGGTCGTGGTCAGCCCCAGCATTTT
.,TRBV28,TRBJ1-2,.,CASSFVQGSYGYTF,TGTGCCAGCAGTTTTGTTCAGGGCAGCTATGGCTACACCTTC
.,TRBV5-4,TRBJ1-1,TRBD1,CASSEPTDRAGTEAFF,TGTGCCAGCAGCGAACCGACTGACAGGGCGGGCACTGAAGCTTTCTTT
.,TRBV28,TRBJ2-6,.,CASSESKTQSRANVLTF,TGTGCCAGCAGTGAATCCAAGACACAAAGTCGGGCCAACGTCCTGACTTTC
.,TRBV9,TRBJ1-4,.,CASSVNDQGTNEKLFF,TGTGCCAGCAGCGTAAACGACCAGGGTACTAATGAAAAACTGTTTTTT
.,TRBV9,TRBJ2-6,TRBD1,CASSGRQGISGANVLTF,TGTGCCAGCAGCGGAAGACAGGGGATCTCTGGGGCCAACGTCCTGACTTTC
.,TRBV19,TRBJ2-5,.,CASSPSRDSRPYQETQYF,TGTGCCAGTAGTCCGTCCCGGGACTCCCGCCCCTACCAAGAGACCCAGTACTTC
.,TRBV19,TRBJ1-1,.,CATGQLLAEAFF,TGTGCCACCGGACAACTCTTAGCTGAAGCTTTCTTT